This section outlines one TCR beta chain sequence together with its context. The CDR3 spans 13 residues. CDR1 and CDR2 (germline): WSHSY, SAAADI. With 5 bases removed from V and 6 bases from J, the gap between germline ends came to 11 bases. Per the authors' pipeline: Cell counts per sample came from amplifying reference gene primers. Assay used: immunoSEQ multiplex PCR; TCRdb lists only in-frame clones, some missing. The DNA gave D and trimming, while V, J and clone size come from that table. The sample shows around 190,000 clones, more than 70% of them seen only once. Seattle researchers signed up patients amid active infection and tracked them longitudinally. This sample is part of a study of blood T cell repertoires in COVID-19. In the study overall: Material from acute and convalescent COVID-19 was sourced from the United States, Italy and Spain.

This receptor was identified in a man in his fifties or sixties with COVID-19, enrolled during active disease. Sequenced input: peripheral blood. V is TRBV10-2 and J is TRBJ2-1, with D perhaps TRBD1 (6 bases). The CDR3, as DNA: TGCGCCAGCAGTCCCGGGACAAGCAATGAGCAGTTCTTC. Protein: CASSPGTSNEQFF.